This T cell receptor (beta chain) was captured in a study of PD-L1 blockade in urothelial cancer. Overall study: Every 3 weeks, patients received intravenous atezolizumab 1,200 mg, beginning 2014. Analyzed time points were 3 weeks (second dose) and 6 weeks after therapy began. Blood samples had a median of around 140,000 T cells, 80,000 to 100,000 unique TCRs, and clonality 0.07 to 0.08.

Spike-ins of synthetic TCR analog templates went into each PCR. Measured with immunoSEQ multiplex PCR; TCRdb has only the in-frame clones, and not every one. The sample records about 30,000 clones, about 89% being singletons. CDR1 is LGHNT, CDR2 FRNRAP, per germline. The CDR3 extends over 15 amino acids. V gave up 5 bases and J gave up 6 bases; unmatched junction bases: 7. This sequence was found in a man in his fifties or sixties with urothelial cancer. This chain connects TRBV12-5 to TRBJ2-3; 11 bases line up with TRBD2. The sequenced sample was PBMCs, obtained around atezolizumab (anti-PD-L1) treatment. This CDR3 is CASGQLAGVGDTQYF. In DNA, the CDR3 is TGTGCTAGTGGTCAACTAGCGGGAGTGGGGGATACGCAGTATTTT.